The 23 T cell receptor beta chains presented below share a single source sample, sequenced in a study of CD8 T cells in ankylosing spondylitis. TCRdb reanalysed the 5' RACE reads using MiXCR and keeps one entry per CDR3 protein. The data contain 250,000 to 300,000 distinct CDR3 sequences, about 19% of them seen just once; the ten biggest clones take up about 8.2%. Specimen: blood, either unsorted or a sorted T cell fraction (not recorded which). The source is a male donor with ankylosing spondylitis or in good health (not recorded which).

V and J are TRBV3-1 and TRBJ1-2; 8 bases fit TRBD1. Germline V gene sequence: CDR1 LGHDT, CDR2 YNNKEL (reference sequence). The CDR3 totals 16 residues. Trimming at V came to 4 bases and at J to 2 bases, leaving 9 bases not matched to a gene. CDR3 loop: CASSPTGQGVNYGYTF. The CDR3 bases are TGTGCCAGCAGCCCTACCGGACAGGGCGTCAACTATGGCTACACCTTC.

The chain links TRBV5-1 to TRBJ1-5; D not certain. There are 13 residues in the CDR3. Germline-derived CDR1 and CDR2 are SGHRS and YFSETQ. The germline V and J ends were trimmed by 1 base and 4 bases, with 6 bases remaining between them. As DNA, the CDR3 is TGCGCCAGCAGCTTGCAGAGTAATCAGCCCCAGCATTTT. Protein product: CASSLQSNQPQHF. Filled out from reference TRBV5-1 and TRBJ1-5, the complete variable domain reads KAGVTQTPRYLIKTRGQQVTLSCSPISGHRSVSWYQQTPGQGLQFLFEYFSETQRNKGNFPGRFSGRQFSNSRSEMNVSTLELGDSALYLCASSLQSNQPQHFGDGTRLSIL.

In its sample, this clonotype was seen a few times. This rearrangement joins TRBV5-1 to TRBJ2-2, with D perhaps matching TRBD2 (6 bases). This CDR3 is built from 16 residues. The germline V gene has CDR1 SGHRS and CDR2 YFSETQ. The V gene lost 2 bases and the J gene lost 0 bases, with 11 bases spanning the gap. CDR3 coding DNA: TGCGCCAGCAGCTTTAGCGGACACGCGAACACCGGGGAGCTGTTTTTT. This codes for CASSFSGHANTGELFF.

This clonotype was detected ten times or more. The chain combines TRBV12-3 or TRBV12-4 with TRBJ2-2, with 8 bases fitting TRBD2. V lost 2 bases, J lost 1 base, and 0 bases stayed unmatched. CDR3 length: 15 residues. The CDR3 DNA sequence: TGTGCCAGCAGTTTAAGCGGGAGGAACACCGGGGAGCTGTTTTTT. Its protein is CASSLSGRNTGELFF.

In this sample, this clonotype turned up many times. The rearrangement joins TRBV5-1 to TRBJ2-3; 12 bases match TRBD2. CDR3 length: 16 residues. V lost 0 bases, J lost 8 bases, and 7 bases stayed unmatched. The germline V gene has CDR1 SGHRS and CDR2 YFSETQ. CDR3 region: CASSLASGGVQGTQYF. CDR3 sequence (DNA): TGCGCCAGCAGCTTGGCTAGCGGGGGGGTCCAAGGTACGCAGTATTTT.

The chain employs TRBV4-1 and TRBJ1-5; a weak D match, TRBD1 (6 bases). Per the germline V gene, CDR1 is MGHRA and CDR2 is YSYEKL. This CDR3 is 14 amino acids long. The V end lost 1 base, the J end lost 6 bases, and 10 bases lay between the germline ends. The CDR3 here is CASSQVTGAQPQHF. As DNA, the CDR3 is TGCGCCAGCAGCCAAGTCACGGGGGCTCAGCCCCAGCATTTT.

This chain links TRBV3-1 with TRBJ1-2, with D unclear. There are 13 residues in the CDR3. The V end was cut by 4 bases, the J end by 8 bases, with 14 bases between. CDR1 LGHDT and CDR2 YNNKEL come from the germline V gene (reference sequence). CDR3 sequence (DNA): TGTGCCAGCAGCCCGTTTACCAGAAGAGGCTACACCTTC. This translates into CASSPFTRRGYTF.

This chain uses TRBV5-4 with TRBJ1-2; D ambiguous. The germline V and J ends were trimmed by 0 bases and 5 bases, with 11 bases remaining between them. CDR1 and CDR2 from the germline V gene are SGHNT and YYREEE (reference sequence). CDR3 length equals 14 residues. The CDR3 nucleotides are TGTGCCAGCAGCTTGGTGGCAGCTGGATATGGCTACACCTTC. Amino acids: CASSLVAAGYGYTF. Complete variable domain (other parts from reference TRBV5-4 and TRBJ1-2): ETGVTQSPTHLIKTRGQQVTLRCSSQSGHNTVSWYQQALGQGPQFIFQYYREEENGRGNFPPRFSGLQFPNYSSELNVNALELDDSALYLCASSLVAAGYGYTFGSGTRLTVV.

This chain joins TRBV29-1 and TRBJ1-1; D remains ambiguous. This CDR3 region has 12 residues. Germline loops: CDR1 SQVTM, CDR2 ANQGSEA. V was cut by 4 bases and J by 0 bases, with 6 bases left in between. This chain's CDR3 is CSVGRLNTEAFF. DNA of the CDR3: TGCAGCGTTGGGAGGCTGAACACTGAAGCTTTCTTT.

The chain uses TRBV11-1 and TRBJ1-1, with D perhaps TRBD1 (5 bases). From germline, CDR1 is SGHAT and CDR2 FQDESV (reference sequence). Trimming pared 1 base from V and 0 bases from J, leaving 18 bases between. This CDR3 is 18 amino acids long. In nucleotides, the CDR3 is TGTGCCAGCAGCTTAGGCGGACTAGACAGCTACATGAACACTGAAGCTTTCTTT. Its translation: CASSLGGLDSYMNTEAFF.

This clonotype has a single count. The chain joins TRBV9 to TRBJ2-1; 7 bases fit TRBD2. The CDR3 loop spans 15 amino acids. The trim removed 5 bases at V and 2 bases at J, leaving 7 bases unmatched. The germline V gene encodes CDR1 SGDLS and CDR2 YYNGEE. The CDR3 region is CASSSTGGAYNEQFF. The CDR3 DNA reads as TGTGCCAGCAGTTCCACTGGGGGGGCCTACAATGAGCAGTTCTTC.

The chain links TRBV7-9 to TRBJ2-7, with D unresolved. The V end was cut by 1 base, the J end by 2 bases, with 9 bases between. The CDR3 sequence is 14 residues long. The germline V gene has CDR1 SEHNR and CDR2 FQNEAQ (reference sequence). DNA for the CDR3: TGTGCCAGCAGCTTAGATGGCCTTCCCTACGAGCAGTACGTC. As protein: CASSLDGLPYEQYV.

Only a few counts were recorded for this clonotype. The chain joins TRBV29-1 to TRBJ2-6; no definite D call. Germline loops: CDR1 SQVTM, CDR2 ANQGSEA. CDR3 length equals 12 residues. Trimming took 3 bases from V and 3 from J, leaving 3 bases between them. CDR3 in amino acids: CSVDFGANVLTF. The CDR3 DNA is TGCAGCGTTGACTTTGGGGCCAACGTCCTGACTTTC.

This clonotype has more than one count but fewer than ten. This chain uses TRBV5-5 with TRBJ2-3, with 9 bases fitting TRBD1. CDR1 SGHKS and CDR2 YYEKEE come from the germline V gene (reference sequence). CDR3 length: 16 amino acids. The V segment lost 4 bases and the J segment 3 bases; nucleotides outside the gene matches: 9. The CDR3 loop is CASSPGGTGWTDTQYF. The CDR3, as DNA: TGTGCCAGCAGCCCTGGGGGGACAGGGTGGACAGATACGCAGTATTTT. Full variable domain (remainder filled in from reference TRBV5-5 and TRBJ2-3): DAGVTQSPTHLIKTRGQQVTLRCSPISGHKSVSWYQQVLGQGPQFIFQYYEKEERGRGNFPDRFSARQFPNYSSELNVNALLLGDSALYLCASSPGGTGWTDTQYFGPGTRLTVL.

The genes are TRBV7-9 and TRBJ2-6, with D uncertain. From germline, CDR1 is SEHNR and CDR2 FQNEAQ (reference sequence). Trimming stripped 1 base from V and 2 bases from J, with 6 bases between. This CDR3 is 15 amino acids long. The CDR3 protein is CASSLVPTGANVLTF. DNA of the CDR3: TGTGCCAGCAGCTTAGTTCCGACTGGGGCCAACGTCCTGACTTTC.

This clonotype has just a few counts. The chain joins TRBV13 to TRBJ1-6; D unresolved. CDR1 PRHDT and CDR2 FYEKMQ come from the germline V gene (reference sequence). V was pared by 3 bases and J by 7 bases, with 4 bases between. This CDR3 has 12 amino acids. CDR3 bases: TGTGCCAGCAGCTTTGCAAATTCACCCCTCCACTTT. This gives the protein CASSFANSPLHF.

There are many counts of this clonotype. The chain is built from TRBV27 and TRBJ2-5; D not resolved. Per the germline V gene, CDR1 is MNHEY and CDR2 is SMNVEV (reference sequence). This CDR3 is 13 amino acids long. V was shortened by 5 bases and J by 0 bases, with 7 bases between the two germline ends. The CDR3 nucleotides read TGTGCCAGCAGTCCCCCGTACCAAGAGACCCAGTACTTC. It is translated as CASSPPYQETQYF.

This clonotype was seen at least ten times. This chain connects TRBV7-6 to TRBJ1-1; a possible D gene is TRBD1 (6 bases). The ends were cut back, 5 bases at V and 12 bases at J, with 19 bases in the middle. CDR3 length equals 13 residues. Per germline, CDR1 SGHVS and CDR2 FNYEAQ. The DNA of the CDR3 is TGTGCCAGCAGCCCAGCAGGGGCAGGGGAGTCTTTCTTT. It codes for CASSPAGAGESFF.

The sample holds many counts of this clonotype. The chain is built from TRBV5-1 and TRBJ1-1, with unresolved D. V lost 0 bases to trimming and J lost 4 bases, with 7 bases between them. This CDR3 is built from 13 residues. Germline loops: CDR1 SGHRS, CDR2 YFSETQ. The CDR3 DNA reads as TGCGCCAGCAGCTTGGGGGCGGGCACTGAAGCTTTCTTT. Amino acids: CASSLGAGTEAFF.

This clonotype was counted only a few times. The chain couples TRBV5-1 to TRBJ2-3; D possibly uses TRBD1 or TRBD2 (5 bases each). Trimming stripped 3 bases from V and 2 bases from J, with 22 bases between. CDR1 is SGHRS, CDR2 YFSETQ, per germline. The CDR3 runs 18 residues. For the CDR3, the DNA is TGCGCCAGCAGCTCCCGACCTAGGCTCGGGACCTACACAGATACGCAGTATTTT. This codes for CASSSRPRLGTYTDTQYF.

The chain links TRBV10-3 to TRBJ1-5; perhaps TRBD1 as D (6 bases). CDR3 length equals 14 residues. Germline V gene data show CDR1 as ENHRY and CDR2 as SYGVKD. Trimming cost V 3 bases and J 5 bases, with 11 bases left between them. Here the CDR3 DNA reads TGTGCCATCAGTGACAGGGGAGGGGATCAGCCCCAGCATTTT. It yields the protein CAISDRGGDQPQHF.

The gene calls are TRBV29-1 and TRBJ2-2; D not certain. This CDR3 is 13 amino acids long. Germline CDR1 reads SQVTM; CDR2 reads ANQGSEA. V was shortened by 5 bases and J by 4 bases, with 11 bases between the two germline ends. CDR3: CSVSGSPTGELFF. CDR3 DNA: TGCAGCGTTTCCGGGTCGCCCACCGGGGAGCTGTTTTTT.

The chain links TRBV10-3 to TRBJ1-6; D is unresolved. Per the germline V gene, CDR1 is ENHRY and CDR2 is SYGVKD. The CDR3 extends over 13 amino acids. The ends were cut back, 4 bases at V and 4 bases at J, with 5 bases in the middle. CDR3 sequence reads: CAISAEYNSPLHF. As DNA, the CDR3 is TGTGCCATCAGTGCCGAGTATAATTCACCCCTCCACTTT.